This TCR beta chain was obtained from a study of cytomegalovirus exposure and HLA in healthy donors. At the level of the study: An early release of data contained 70 million to 95 million unique TCRs, which came from HLA-typed donors.

Comment on this clone: Its antigen is undetermined.

CDR1 is SGHAT, CDR2 FQNNGV, per germline. V was pared by 5 bases and J by 5 bases, with 5 bases of the junction left unmatched. This CDR3 has 14 residues. Overall study findings and caveats: Later analysis identified a missense DCLRE1C variant that was linked to TCR beta V- and J-gene trimming. Some V segments, TRBV6-2 and TRBV6-3 among them, were indistinguishable and were therefore excluded.

The PCR was carried out with 60 Vbeta primers and 13 Jbeta primers. Some clones are missing from TCRdb's copy, which holds only in-frame ones; the method was immunoSEQ multiplex PCR. Of about 160,000 clones listed, around 80% were seen once; the top ten hold approximately 8%. Donors sampled were nominally healthy, though unrecorded immune exposures were likely. The V gene is TRBV11-2, the J gene TRBJ2-7; 11 nucleotides agree with TRBD2. Sequenced input: PBMCs. This TCR was sampled from a male donor in good health and CMV-seropositive. The CDR3 sequence: CASSPSGRPDEQYF. DNA for the CDR3: TGTGCCAGCAGCCCTAGCGGGAGGCCCGACGAGCAGTACTTC.